Below, 11 T cell receptor beta chains from the same sample are listed, as sequenced in a study of T cell responses to AZD1222 COVID-19 vaccine. Measured with immunoSEQ multiplex PCR; TCRdb has only the in-frame clones, and not every one. The data hold under 85,000 clones, with 75% to 95% observed a single time. The sample consisted of peripheral blood, taken 28 days after the second AZD1222 dose. All receptors derive from an adult who received the AZD1222 COVID-19 vaccine.

The chain is built from TRBV3-1 (or the pseudogene TRBV3-2) and TRBJ1-6; no firm D call. CDR3 length: 14 residues. Germline V gives CDR1 LGHDT, CDR2 YNNKEL (reference sequence). V shed 3 bases and J shed 7 bases, with 10 bases lying between them. The chain's CDR3 is CASSHGKPNSPLHF. CDR3 DNA: TGTGCCAGCAGCCATGGAAAGCCCAATTCACCCCTCCACTTT.

This sequence joins TRBV15 and TRBJ1-2, with 9 nucleotides matching TRBD1. Germline V lookup: CDR1 LNHNV, CDR2 YYDKDF (reference sequence). The CDR3 loop spans 16 amino acids. J gave up 2 bases and V 6 bases, and 10 bases lay outside the gene matches. CDR3 coding DNA: TGTGCCACCAGAGCGGACGGACAGGGGCCGAACTATGGCTACACCTTC. It is translated as CATRADGQGPNYGYTF.

The chain uses TRBV5-4 and TRBJ2-1, with D possibly TRBD2 on 6 matching bases. Trimming stripped 2 bases from V and 7 bases from J, with 13 bases between. The germline CDR1 and CDR2 sequences are SGHNT and YYREEE (reference sequence). The CDR3 runs 14 residues. CDR3 in amino acids: CASSLPLLANEQFF. The CDR3 DNA is TGTGCCAGCAGCTTACCCCTACTAGCTAATGAGCAGTTCTTC.

The rearrangement joins TRBV30 to TRBJ1-1, with D uncertain. The germline gives CDR1 GTSNPN, CDR2 SVGIG (reference sequence). V was pared by 4 bases and J by 2 bases, with 11 bases between. The CDR3 loop spans 13 amino acids. CDR3 DNA sequence: TGTGCCTGGAACCGAGAGGCTAACACTGAAGCTTTCTTT. Translation: CAWNREANTEAFF.

The J gene is TRBJ1-1, the V gene TRBV6-5; D is unresolved. Between the trimmed V and J ends, which lost 2 bases and 2 bases, there was a span of 6 bases. Germline lookup yields CDR1 MNHEY and CDR2 SVGAGI. The CDR3 runs to 13 residues. The CDR3 loop is CASSYRGNTEAFF. CDR3 DNA sequence: TGTGCCAGCAGTTACCGGGGAAACACTGAAGCTTTCTTT.

This clone showed up just a few times. The chain employs TRBV24-1 and TRBJ2-7; D perhaps matches TRBD2 (5 bases). CDR1 is KGHDR, CDR2 SFDVKD, per germline. V lost 6 bases to trimming and J lost 0 bases, with 8 bases between them. This CDR3 has 13 amino acids. CDR3 nucleotide sequence: TGTGCCACCAGTCCGGGAAGCTCCTACGAGCAGTACTTC. The encoded protein is CATSPGSSYEQYF.

This sequence joins TRBV7-8 and TRBJ1-4; 8 bases are shared with TRBD1. Germline lookup yields CDR1 SGHVS and CDR2 FQNEAQ. This CDR3 comprises 14 residues. V lost 5 bases to trimming and J lost 8 bases; unmatched junction nucleotides: 7. The DNA for the CDR3 is TGTGCCAGCAGCCCGCGGACAGGGTGGGAAAAACTGTTTTTT. It yields the protein CASSPRTGWEKLFF. Full variable domain (remainder filled in from reference TRBV7-8 and TRBJ1-4): GAGVSQSPRYKVAKRGQDVALRCDPISGHVSLFWYQQALGQGPEFLTYFQNEAQLDKSGLPSDRFFAERPEGSVSTLKIQRTQQEDSAVYLCASSPRTGWEKLFFGSGTQLSVL.

This sequence joins TRBV27 and TRBJ1-1; 7 positions agree with TRBD1. Germline V gene lookup returns CDR1 MNHEY and CDR2 SMNVEV (reference sequence). J lost 5 bases, V lost 6 bases, and 9 bases had no gene match. This CDR3 comprises 14 residues. This chain's CDR3 is CASRDTGEWTEAFF. Written as DNA, the CDR3 is TGTGCCAGCAGGGATACAGGGGAATGGACTGAAGCTTTCTTT.

This sequence joins TRBV6-5 and TRBJ1-6, with D uncertain. V dropped 0 bases and J dropped 5 bases, with 8 bases sitting between them. Germline V gives CDR1 MNHEY, CDR2 SVGAGI. CDR3 length: 15 amino acids. The CDR3 DNA sequence: TGTGCCAGCAGTTACTCAGGGCCGAATAATTCACCCCTCCACTTT. Translated, it gives CASSYSGPNNSPLHF.

The genes are TRBV30 and TRBJ1-1; D gene unclear. The germline CDR1 and CDR2 sequences are GTSNPN and SVGIG (reference sequence). This CDR3 comprises 12 residues. V was clipped by 2 bases and J by 8 bases, with 12 bases between them. Here the CDR3 reads CAWSILAGEAFF. In nucleotides, the CDR3 is TGTGCCTGGAGTATACTGGCGGGAGAAGCTTTCTTT.

This rearrangement joins TRBV7-6 to TRBJ2-1; 10 bases are a match to TRBD2. CDR3 length: 15 residues. Germline CDR1 is SGHVS and CDR2 is FNYEAQ. V shed 7 bases, J shed 9 bases, and the junction held 12 bases outside the gene matches. As DNA, the CDR3 is TGTGCCAGCAACCCTTTCCCTAGCGGGAGAGGTGAGCAGTTCTTC. Translating gives CASNPFPSGRGEQFF. Using reference TRBV7-6 and TRBJ2-1 for the parts outside the CDR3, the full variable domain is GAGVSQSPRYKVTKRGQDVALRCDPISGHVSLYWYRQALGQGPEFLTYFNYEAQQDKSGLPNDRFSAERPEGSISTLTIQRTEQRDSAMYRCASNPFPSGRGEQFFGPGTRLTVL.